This section outlines one T cell receptor (beta chain) sequence together with its context. No antigen is known for it. CDR3 length: 14 amino acids. From germline, CDR1 is SGHDN and CDR2 FVKESK. With 3 bases removed from V and 0 bases from J, the gap between germline ends came to 8 bases. This sample is drawn from a study of T cell repertoires in cytomegalovirus infection. Each CDR3 protein is one row after TCRdb ran MiXCR on the reads. Of roughly 920,000 distinct CDR3 sequences in the sample, approximately 33% were seen once. The sequencing used cultured CD8+ T cells from PBMCs, collected from culture after CMV antigen stimulation. The V gene is TRBV14, the J gene TRBJ1-1, with TRBD1 as a possible D gene (5 bases). The source is a human donor in good health (CMV status not recorded). Some clones in this sample may be carry-over from other donors' samples. The CDR3 loop reads CASSQGLVNTEAFF. The CDR3, as DNA: TGTGCCAGCAGCCAGGGGCTGGTGAACACTGAAGCTTTCTTT.